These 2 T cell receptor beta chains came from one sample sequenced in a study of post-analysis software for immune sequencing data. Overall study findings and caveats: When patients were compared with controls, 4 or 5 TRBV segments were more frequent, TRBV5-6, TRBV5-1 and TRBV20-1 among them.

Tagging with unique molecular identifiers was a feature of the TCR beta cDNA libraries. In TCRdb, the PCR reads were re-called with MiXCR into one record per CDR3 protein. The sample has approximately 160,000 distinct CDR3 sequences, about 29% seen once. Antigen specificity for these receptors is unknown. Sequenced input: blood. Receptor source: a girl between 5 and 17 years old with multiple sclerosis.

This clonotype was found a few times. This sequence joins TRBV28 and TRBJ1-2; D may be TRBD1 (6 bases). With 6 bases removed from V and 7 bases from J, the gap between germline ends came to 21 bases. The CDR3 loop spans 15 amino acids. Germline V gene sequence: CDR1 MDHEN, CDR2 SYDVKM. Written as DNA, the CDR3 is TGTGCCAGCAGCCCCCCTCGCACAGGGAGTAGTGGCTACACCTTC. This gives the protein CASSPPRTGSSGYTF.

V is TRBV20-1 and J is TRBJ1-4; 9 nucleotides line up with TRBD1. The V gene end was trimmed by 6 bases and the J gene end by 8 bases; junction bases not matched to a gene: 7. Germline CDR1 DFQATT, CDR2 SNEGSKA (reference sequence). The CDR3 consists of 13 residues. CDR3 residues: CSARDRVKEKLFF. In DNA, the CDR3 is TGCAGTGCCCGGGACAGGGTGAAGGAAAAACTGTTTTTT.